Below are 8 T cell receptor beta chains sequenced from a single sample in a study of regulatory T cells in long-lasting Graves disease. Both iRepertoire HTBI primers and Arm-PCR of CDR3 regions were used to build the TCR beta libraries. In TCRdb, the multiplex PCR reads were re-called with MiXCR into one record per CDR3 protein. The repertoire holds roughly 500,000 distinct CDR3 sequences, with about 13% as singletons. Noted time point: newly diagnosed GD, antithyroid drugs for less than 3 months. There was RNA extracted from PBMCs, and the TCR library was made from it. These same data were also listed under a study on T cells in Graves' hyperthyroidism and ophthalmopathy.

The starting material was peripheral blood mononuclear cells (PBMCs), obtained at new diagnosis, from a patient treated with antithyroid drugs. The receptors originated from a man aged 25 to 40 with Graves disease.

J is TRBJ1-2 and V is TRBV6-4; the D gene is possibly TRBD1 (5 bases). The ends were cut back, 4 bases at V and 5 bases at J, with 17 bases in the middle. Germline lookup yields CDR1 MRHNA and CDR2 SNTAGT. The CDR3 spans 15 residues. Here the CDR3 reads CASSGDFLGPYGYTF. The CDR3 region has the DNA TGTGCCAGCAGTGGGGACTTCCTGGGACCATATGGCTACACCTTC.

This clonotype was recorded many times. V and J are TRBV12-3 or TRBV12-4 and TRBJ2-2, with 8 bases matching TRBD2. J gave up 1 base and V 7 bases, and 5 bases lay outside the gene matches. CDR3 length: 15 residues. The CDR3 sequence is CASIRSGVNTGELFF. The CDR3 DNA is TGTGCCAGCATTCGTAGCGGGGTGAACACCGGGGAGCTGTTTTTT.

In its sample, this clonotype was seen many times. The genes are TRBV20-1 and TRBJ2-2; TRBD1 might be the D (6 bases). The germline V gene has CDR1 DFQATT and CDR2 SNEGSKA (reference sequence). This CDR3 is built from 16 residues. The V end was cut by 0 bases, the J end by 0 bases, with 11 bases between. This CDR3 reads CSARDLQGPNTGELFF. The CDR3 nucleotides read TGCAGTGCTAGAGATCTACAGGGTCCGAACACCGGGGAGCTGTTTTTT.

This clonotype was seen a handful of times. The chain recombines TRBV5-5 with TRBJ2-5; weak D call: TRBD2 (5 bases). The V end lost 5 bases, the J end lost 4 bases, and 9 bases lay between the germline ends. The germline gives CDR1 SGHKS, CDR2 YYEKEE (reference sequence). The CDR3 covers 12 residues. The CDR3 DNA is TGTGCCAGCAGATGGAGGTCAGAGACCCAGTACTTC. Translated, it gives CASRWRSETQYF. Combining the CDR3 with reference TRBV5-5 and TRBJ2-5 gives the whole variable domain DAGVTQSPTHLIKTRGQQVTLRCSPISGHKSVSWYQQVLGQGPQFIFQYYEKEERGRGNFPDRFSARQFPNYSSELNVNALLLGDSALYLCASRWRSETQYFGPGTRLLVL.

The rearrangement uses TRBV5-1 and TRBJ2-7; no clear D gene. The CDR3 has 13 amino acids. The V gene's germline CDR1 is SGHRS and CDR2 YFSETQ. The ends were cut back, 4 bases at V and 3 bases at J, with 11 bases in the middle. The CDR3 DNA reads TGCGCCAGCAGCCGAGGATGGGGCTACGAGCAGTACTTC. Translated: CASSRGWGYEQYF.

The chain employs TRBV6-2 or TRBV6-3 and TRBJ1-2; tentatively, D is TRBD1 (5 bases). The V end was cut by 4 bases, the J end by 5 bases, with 26 bases between. Germline V gene sequence: CDR1 MNHEY, CDR2 SVGEGT. This CDR3 spans 18 amino acids. CDR3 amino acids: CASSSYSFSGGGGYGYTF. DNA of the CDR3: TGTGCCAGCAGTTCCTACAGTTTCAGCGGGGGGGGGGGGTATGGCTACACCTTC.

This clonotype was seen repeatedly, ten times or more. The rearrangement uses TRBV3-1 and TRBJ1-5; tentative D call: TRBD1 (5 bases). CDR3 length: 15 amino acids. The V gene's germline CDR1 is LGHDT and CDR2 YNNKEL (reference sequence). V was clipped by 6 bases and J by 0 bases, with 12 bases between them. The CDR3: CASSPNRFSNQPQHF. The CDR3 DNA is TGTGCCAGCAGTCCTAACAGGTTTAGCAATCAGCCCCAGCATTTT.

As to this clonotype: This likely came from a read error, as a far larger clone is one base away. V and J are TRBV6-2 or TRBV6-3 and TRBJ2-2, with 11 bases that match TRBD2. The CDR3 consists of 15 residues. Germline lookup yields CDR1 MNHEY and CDR2 SVGEGT. CDR3 sequence (DNA): TGTGCCAGCCGCCTAGCGGGAGGTAACACCAGGGAGCTGTTTTTT. Translated: CASRLAGGNTRELFF.